The T cell receptor (beta chain) under discussion was sequenced for a study of blood T cells in healthy people across ages. Across the whole study: For every two T cells, template switching captured about one barcoded beta molecule. Study results and limitations: As age increased, TCR beta diversity per million T cells fell in a roughly linear fashion.

Using a J-beta primer mix together with a sample-barcoded 5' primer, a second PCR was run for about 6 to 11 cycles. TCRdb itself ran the 5' RACE reads through MiXCR, one entry per CDR3 protein. The sample has fewer than 1,200,000 distinct CDR3 sequences; under 30% are singletons. In its sample, this clonotype was seen a few times. What it binds is not known. The germline V gene encodes CDR1 SNHLY and CDR2 FYNNEI. The CDR3 covers 15 residues. The ends lost 4 bases at V and 7 bases at J; junction bases unmatched: 7. A further study also used this sample, focusing on T cells of mothers and their children. That study reports: With the M1S primer of the second PCR, sample barcodes and 2-4 random nucleotides were added.

The rearrangement uses TRBV2 and TRBJ2-1; 10 bases align to TRBD1. The source of this sequence is a girl aged 2-10 years in good health. The sequenced sample consisted of blood. The CDR3 here is CASSGQGALGNEQFF. In DNA form, the CDR3 reads TGTGCCAGCAGTGGACAGGGGGCGCTGGGGAATGAGCAGTTCTTC.